One TCR beta chain is described in this entry. Its antigen is not known. The CDR3 runs 16 residues. The V and J ends lost 1 base and 1 base, in that order; junction bases with no gene match: 3. Germline lookup yields CDR1 KGHSH and CDR2 LQKENI. The assay was immunoSEQ multiplex PCR, and TCRdb's table has in-frame clones only and misses some. This sample has under 2.5 million clones, with around 90% found just once. The source of the sample is a study of shared clonotypes between healthy human individuals. On the study more broadly: Each donor's CD8 memory used one plate, CD8 naive two, each CD4 subset three. Overall study findings and caveats: All-four-donor shared clonotypes had higher generation probabilities than non-shared clonotypes did. Since donors were few, the genetic and exposure-history diversity represented was limited. Four donors had around 5.5% of their naive CD4 clonotypes in common.

The J gene is TRBJ2-7, the V gene TRBV18; TRBD2 matches at 11 bases. This sequence originates from a man in his late teens or twenties in good health. Some clones in this sample may be carry-over from other donors' samples. Sequenced sample: naive CD4+ T cells from PBMCs. Subset meaning: CD45RA+ positively selected. The CDR3: CASSPLTSGISYEQYF. DNA for the CDR3: TGTGCCAGCTCACCACTGACTAGCGGGATTTCCTACGAGCAGTACTTC.